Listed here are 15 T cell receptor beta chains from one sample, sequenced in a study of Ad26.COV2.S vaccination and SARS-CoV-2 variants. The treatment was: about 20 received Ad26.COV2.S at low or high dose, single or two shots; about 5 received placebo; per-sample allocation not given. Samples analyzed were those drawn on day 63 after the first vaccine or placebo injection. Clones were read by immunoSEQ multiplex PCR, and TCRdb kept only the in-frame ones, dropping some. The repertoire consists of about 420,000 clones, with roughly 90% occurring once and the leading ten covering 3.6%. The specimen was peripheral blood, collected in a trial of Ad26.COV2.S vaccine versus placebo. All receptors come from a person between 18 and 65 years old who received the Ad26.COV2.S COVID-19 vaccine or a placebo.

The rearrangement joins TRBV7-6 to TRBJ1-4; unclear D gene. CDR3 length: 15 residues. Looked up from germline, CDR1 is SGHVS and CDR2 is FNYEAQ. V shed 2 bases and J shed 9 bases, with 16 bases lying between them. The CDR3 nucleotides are TGTGCCAGCAGCTTAATGGAGGGAAGGGCTCAAAAACTGTTTTTT. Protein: CASSLMEGRAQKLFF.

CDR3 in amino acids: CSASIGASPYNEQFF. CDR3 nucleotides: TGCAGTGCTAGTATTGGAGCGAGCCCCTACAATGAGCAGTTCTTC. This rearrangement joins TRBV20-1 to TRBJ2-1; D is ambiguous. Germline V gene data show CDR1 as DFQATT and CDR2 as SNEGSKA (reference sequence). Trimming cost V 3 bases and J 2 bases, with 14 bases left between them. CDR3 length: 15 amino acids.

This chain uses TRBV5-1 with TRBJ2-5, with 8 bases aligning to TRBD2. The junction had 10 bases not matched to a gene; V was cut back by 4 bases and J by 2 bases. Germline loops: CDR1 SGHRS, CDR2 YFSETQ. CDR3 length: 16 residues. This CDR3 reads CASSPPGGRPQETQYF. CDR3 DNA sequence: TGCGCCAGCAGCCCTCCGGGCGGGAGGCCTCAAGAGACCCAGTACTTC.

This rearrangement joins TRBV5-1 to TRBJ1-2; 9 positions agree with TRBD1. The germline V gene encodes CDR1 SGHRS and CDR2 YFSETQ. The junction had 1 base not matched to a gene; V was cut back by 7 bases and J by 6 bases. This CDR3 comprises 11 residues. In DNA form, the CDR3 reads TGCGCCAGCCGACAGGGGGATGGCTACACCTTC. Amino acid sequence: CASRQGDGYTF.

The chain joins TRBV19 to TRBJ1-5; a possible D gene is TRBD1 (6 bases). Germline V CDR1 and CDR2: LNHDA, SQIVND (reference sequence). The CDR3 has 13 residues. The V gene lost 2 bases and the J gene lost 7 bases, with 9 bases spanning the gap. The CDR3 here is CASSISRGQPQHF. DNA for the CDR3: TGTGCCAGTAGTATATCCAGGGGACAGCCCCAGCATTTT.

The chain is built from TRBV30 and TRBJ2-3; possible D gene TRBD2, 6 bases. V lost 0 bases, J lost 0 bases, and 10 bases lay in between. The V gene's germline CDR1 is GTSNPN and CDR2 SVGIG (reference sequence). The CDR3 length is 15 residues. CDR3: CAWSVNSGSTDTQYF. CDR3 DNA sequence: TGTGCCTGGAGTGTAAATAGCGGAAGCACAGATACGCAGTATTTT.

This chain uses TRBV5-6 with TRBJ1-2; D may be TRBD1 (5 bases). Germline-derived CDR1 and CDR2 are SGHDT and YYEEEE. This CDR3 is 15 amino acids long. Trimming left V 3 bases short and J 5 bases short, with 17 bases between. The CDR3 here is CASSSGPAGGYGYTF. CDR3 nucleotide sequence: TGTGCCAGCAGCTCGGGACCCGCCGGGGGTTATGGCTACACCTTC.

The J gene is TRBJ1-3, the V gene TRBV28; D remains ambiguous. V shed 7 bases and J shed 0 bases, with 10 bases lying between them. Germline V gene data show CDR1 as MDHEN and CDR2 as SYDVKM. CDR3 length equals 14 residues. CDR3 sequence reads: CASTLRASGNTIYF. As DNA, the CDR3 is TGTGCCAGCACCCTACGGGCCTCTGGAAACACCATATATTTT.

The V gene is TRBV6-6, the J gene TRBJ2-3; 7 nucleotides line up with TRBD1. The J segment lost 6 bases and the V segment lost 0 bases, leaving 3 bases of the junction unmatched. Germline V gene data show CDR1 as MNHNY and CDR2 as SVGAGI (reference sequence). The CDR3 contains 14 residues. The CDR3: CASSYSRGLDTQYF. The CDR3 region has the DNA TGTGCCAGCAGTTACTCGAGGGGGCTGGATACGCAGTATTTT.

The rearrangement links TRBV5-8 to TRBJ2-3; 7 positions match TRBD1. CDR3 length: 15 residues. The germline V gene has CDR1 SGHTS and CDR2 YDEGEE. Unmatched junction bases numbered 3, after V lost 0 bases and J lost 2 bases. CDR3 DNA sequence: TGTGCCAGCAGCTTGGAAGGGACAGCCACAGATACGCAGTATTTT. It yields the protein CASSLEGTATDTQYF. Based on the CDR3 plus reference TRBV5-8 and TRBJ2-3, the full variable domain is EAGVTQSPTHLIKTRGQQATLRCSPISGHTSVYWYQQALGLGLQFLLWYDEGEERNRGNFPPRFSGRQFPNYSSELNVNALELEDSALYLCASSLEGTATDTQYFGPGTRLTVL.

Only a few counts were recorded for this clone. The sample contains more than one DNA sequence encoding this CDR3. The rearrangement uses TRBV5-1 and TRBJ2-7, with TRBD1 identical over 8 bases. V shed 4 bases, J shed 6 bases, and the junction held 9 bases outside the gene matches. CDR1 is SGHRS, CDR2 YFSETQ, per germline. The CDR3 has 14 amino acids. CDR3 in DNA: TGCGCCAGCAGCCTCGGCGACAGGGGTGGCGAGCAGTACTTC. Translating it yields CASSLGDRGGEQYF. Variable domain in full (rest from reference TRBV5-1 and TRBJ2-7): KAGVTQTPRYLIKTRGQQVTLSCSPISGHRSVSWYQQTPGQGLQFLFEYFSETQRNKGNFPGRFSGRQFSNSRSEMNVSTLELGDSALYLCASSLGDRGGEQYFGPGTRLTVT.

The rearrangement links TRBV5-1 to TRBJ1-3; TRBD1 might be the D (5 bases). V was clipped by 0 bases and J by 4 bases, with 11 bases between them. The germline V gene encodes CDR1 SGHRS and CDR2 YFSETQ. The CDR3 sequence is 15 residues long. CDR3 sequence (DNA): TGCGCCAGCAGCTTGGATGGGACTGGGGGAAACACCATATATTTT. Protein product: CASSLDGTGGNTIYF.

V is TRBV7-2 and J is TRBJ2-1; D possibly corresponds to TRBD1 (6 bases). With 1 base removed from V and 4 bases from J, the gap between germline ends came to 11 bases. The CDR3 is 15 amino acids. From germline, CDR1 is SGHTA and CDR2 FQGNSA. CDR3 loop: CASSLVTGRYNEQFF. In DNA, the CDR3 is TGTGCCAGCAGCTTAGTAACAGGGAGATACAATGAGCAGTTCTTC.

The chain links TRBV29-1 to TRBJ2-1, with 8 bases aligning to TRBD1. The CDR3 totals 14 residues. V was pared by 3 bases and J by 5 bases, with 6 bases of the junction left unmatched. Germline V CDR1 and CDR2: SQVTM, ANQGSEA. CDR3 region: CSVDRQGADNEQFF. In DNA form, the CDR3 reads TGCAGCGTTGATCGGCAGGGGGCAGACAATGAGCAGTTCTTC.

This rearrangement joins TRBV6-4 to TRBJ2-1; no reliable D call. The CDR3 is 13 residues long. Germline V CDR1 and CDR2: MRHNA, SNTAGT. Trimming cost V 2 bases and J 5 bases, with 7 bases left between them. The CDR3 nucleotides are TGTGCCAGCAGTGACGGTCAGAACAATGAGCAGTTCTTC. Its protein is CASSDGQNNEQFF.